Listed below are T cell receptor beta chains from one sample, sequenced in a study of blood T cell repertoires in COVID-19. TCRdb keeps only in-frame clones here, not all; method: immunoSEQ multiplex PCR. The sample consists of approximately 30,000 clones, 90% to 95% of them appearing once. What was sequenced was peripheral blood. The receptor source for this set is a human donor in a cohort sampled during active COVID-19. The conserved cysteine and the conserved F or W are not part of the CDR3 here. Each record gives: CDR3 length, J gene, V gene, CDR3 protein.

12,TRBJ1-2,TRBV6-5,ASSYSGTAYGYT
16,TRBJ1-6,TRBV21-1,ASSKGKGGISDLPPLH
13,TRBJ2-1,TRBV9,ASSVSSGPTNEQF
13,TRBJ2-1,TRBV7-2,ASSFEGASYNEQF
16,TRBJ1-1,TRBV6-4,ASSDSSLTEKENTEAF
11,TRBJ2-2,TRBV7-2,ASSLVSVGELF
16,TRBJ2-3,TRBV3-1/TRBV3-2,ASSQAEVLAGRADTQY
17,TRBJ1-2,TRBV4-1,ATSTGGGRALAANYGYT
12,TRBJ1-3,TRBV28,ATREGVPGNTIY
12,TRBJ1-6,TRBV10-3,AISEGQGFLALH
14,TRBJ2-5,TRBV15,ATSTLLGGLGPTQY
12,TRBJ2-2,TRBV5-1,ASSFGTGAGELF
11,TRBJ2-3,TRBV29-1,SVEPSGTDTQY
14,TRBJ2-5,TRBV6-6,ASGREAPGYQETQY
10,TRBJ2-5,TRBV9,ASSPSGETQY
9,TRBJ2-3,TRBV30,ACQPGDTQY
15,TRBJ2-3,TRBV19,ASSIELTNPHTDTQY
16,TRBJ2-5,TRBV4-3,ASSQDTQSNRPQETQY
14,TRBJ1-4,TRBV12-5,ASGWAGGITNEKLF
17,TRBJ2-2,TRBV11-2,ASRTFVSSRQGTAGELF
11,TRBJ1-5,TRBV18,ASSPKDRAPQH
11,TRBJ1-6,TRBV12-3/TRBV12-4,ASSFTDDSPLH
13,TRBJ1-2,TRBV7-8,ASSLWGGRNYGYT
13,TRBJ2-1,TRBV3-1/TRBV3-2,ASSGGTGDFNEQF
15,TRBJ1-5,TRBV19,ASCKSGPQGNVQPQH
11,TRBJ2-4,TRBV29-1,SGMTGGENIQY
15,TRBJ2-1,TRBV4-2,ASSQDRSTTSYNEQF
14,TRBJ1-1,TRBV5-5,ASSSHLGAVNTEAF
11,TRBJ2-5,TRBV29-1,SASGGTGETQY
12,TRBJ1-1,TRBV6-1,ASSEAQLNTEAF
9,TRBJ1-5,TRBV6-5,ASGARQPQH
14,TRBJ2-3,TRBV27,ASSSYTGQSTDTQY
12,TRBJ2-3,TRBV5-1,ASSLLTSTDTQY
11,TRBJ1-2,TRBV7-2,ASSLELGGGYT
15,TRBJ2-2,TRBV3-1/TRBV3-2,ASSPTSGGLFTGELF
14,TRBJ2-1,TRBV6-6,ASSKSTGLSYNEQF
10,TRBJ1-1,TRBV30,AWIPFGSEAF
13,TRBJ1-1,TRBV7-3,ASSSLGGINTEAF
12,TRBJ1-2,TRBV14,ASSQGQGSFGYT
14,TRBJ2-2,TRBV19,ASSSWGLVVLGELF
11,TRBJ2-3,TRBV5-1,ASSLGRQGTQY
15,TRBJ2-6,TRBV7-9,ASTTDRVRTGANVLT
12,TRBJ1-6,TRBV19,ASTPTGVGSPLH